The rows below give T cell receptor beta chains drawn from one sample of a study of blood T cell repertoires in COVID-19. Clones were sequenced by immunoSEQ multiplex PCR, and TCRdb holds only the in-frame ones, with some missing. The sample holds fewer than 250,000 clones, around 88% seen once. Sequencing was carried out using peripheral blood. The receptors here all came from a woman of 80 years or more with COVID-19, enrolled during active disease. The CDR3 runs from the conserved cysteine through the conserved F or W. The D gene is left open where the match is weak. Some rows mark clone size as missing; the rest say once, few, many or name a class of expanded clone.

clone_size	v_call	d_call	cdr3_length	j_call	cdr3_aa	cdr3_nt
NA	TRBV9	TRBD2	17	TRBJ2-2	CASSVESSGGSVGELFF	TGTGCCAGCAGCGTAGAGAGTAGCGGGGGGTCGGTCGGGGAGCTGTTTTTT
once	TRBV9	NA	13	TRBJ1-5	CASSAGSNQPQHF	TGTGCCAGCAGCGCCGGGAGCAATCAGCCCCAGCATTTT
NA	TRBV6-5	NA	14	TRBJ2-5	CASSYSPGQETQYF	TGTGCCAGCAGTTACTCCCCAGGGCAAGAGACCCAGTACTTC
NA	TRBV5-5	NA	15	TRBJ1-6	CASSLDSSYNSPLHF	TGTGCCAGCAGCTTAGACAGTAGCTATAATTCACCCCTCCACTTT
NA	TRBV7-2	NA	15	TRBJ2-2	CASSLQGSYTGELFF	TGTGCCAGCAGCCTACAGGGCTCCTACACCGGGGAGCTGTTTTTT
once	TRBV14	NA	14	TRBJ2-3	CASRSSVSTDTQYF	TGTGCCAGCAGGTCTAGTGTCAGCACAGATACGCAGTATTTT
NA	TRBV2	NA	12	TRBJ1-4	CASSREKEKLFF	TGTGCCAGCAGTCGGGAAAAAGAAAAACTGTTTTTT
NA	TRBV6-5	NA	13	TRBJ2-1	CASRRLQVNEQFF	TGTGCCAGCAGACGCCTACAGGTCAATGAGCAGTTCTTC
NA	TRBV11-2	NA	12	TRBJ1-2	CASSFLDYGYTF	TGTGCCAGCAGCTTTCTTGACTATGGCTACACCTTC
NA	TRBV18	NA	11	TRBJ2-1	CASSFRDEQFF	TGTGCCAGCTCATTTCGGGATGAGCAGTTCTTC
once	TRBV11-2	NA	15	TRBJ2-5	CASSLVRTGQETQYF	TGTGCCAGCAGCTTAGTAAGAACAGGACAAGAGACCCAGTACTTC
NA	TRBV9	NA	14	TRBJ1-5	CASSVSGANQPQHF	TGTGCCAGCAGCGTATCAGGGGCCAATCAGCCCCAGCATTTT
NA	TRBV7-9	NA	14	TRBJ2-7	CASSLGDTRIEQYF	TGTGCCAGCAGCTTAGGGGACACGCGTATCGAGCAGTACTTC
NA	TRBV6-2/TRBV6-3	TRBD2	17	TRBJ2-1	CASSSPSGATAYNEQFF	TGTGCCAGCAGTTCCCCTAGCGGGGCTACTGCCTACAATGAGCAGTTCTTC
NA	TRBV6-5	NA	14	TRBJ1-5	CASQIREGKQPQHF	TGTGCCAGCCAAATCAGGGAAGGGAAGCAGCCCCAGCATTTT
NA	TRBV3-1/TRBV3-2	NA	13	TRBJ2-5	CASSSPRSETQYF	TGTGCCAGCAGCTCCCCTAGATCGGAGACCCAGTACTTC
NA	TRBV18	TRBD1	16	TRBJ2-5	CASSPLPTGAGETQYF	TGTGCCAGCTCACCCCTTCCGACAGGGGCGGGGGAGACCCAGTACTTC
NA	TRBV6-2/TRBV6-3	NA	14	TRBJ1-5	CASSSHTSNQPQHF	TGTGCCAGCAGTTCCCACACTAGCAATCAGCCCCAGCATTTT
once	TRBV19	NA	20	TRBJ1-6	CASSMERGSDIYSYNSPLHF	TGTGCCAGTAGTATGGAAAGGGGCTCCGATATATACTCCTATAATTCACCCCTCCACTTT
NA	TRBV5-1	NA	16	TRBJ1-3	CASSLDTAGSGNTIYF	TGCGCCAGCAGCCTAGATACGGCGGGTAGTGGAAACACCATATATTTT
NA	TRBV12-3/TRBV12-4	NA	13	TRBJ2-2	CASVEGNTGELFF	TGTGCCAGCGTTGAGGGGAACACCGGGGAGCTGTTTTTT
few	TRBV3-1/TRBV3-2	NA	16	TRBJ1-2	CASSLGQASRLLGYTF	TGTGCCAGCAGCCTGGGGCAGGCGTCCCGCCTTTTGGGCTACACCTTC
once	TRBV5-1	TRBD2	15	TRBJ2-1	CASIRTSGAYNEQFF	TGCGCCAGCATCAGGACTAGCGGGGCCTACAATGAGCAGTTCTTC
NA	TRBV5-1	TRBD1	14	TRBJ1-1	CASSLGTANAEAFF	TGCGCCAGCAGCCTAGGGACAGCCAACGCTGAAGCTTTCTTT
once	TRBV5-1	TRBD1	14	TRBJ1-2	CASSLEGTGINNTF	TGCGCCAGCAGCTTGGAAGGGACAGGGATTAATAACACCTTC
NA	TRBV9	NA	13	TRBJ1-2	CASSEQGWYGYTF	TGTGCCAGCAGCGAGCAGGGATGGTATGGCTACACCTTC
NA	TRBV20-1	NA	12	TRBJ2-7	CSASGQGEEQYF	TGCAGTGCTAGTGGGCAGGGTGAGGAGCAGTACTTC
NA	TRBV6-5	NA	16	TRBJ1-3	CASSSGGQSSGNTIYF	TGTGCCAGCAGTTCGGGAGGACAGTCCTCTGGAAACACCATATATTTT
NA	TRBV7-2	NA	14	TRBJ1-2	CASVQGLVDYGYTF	TGTGCCAGCGTACAGGGCCTGGTGGACTATGGCTACACCTTC
NA	TRBV5-1	TRBD2	13	TRBJ2-3	CASRAGGTDTQYF	TGCGCCAGCAGGGCGGGGGGCACAGATACGCAGTATTTT
few	TRBV19	TRBD1	15	TRBJ1-3	CASSPPPGQANTIYF	TGTGCCAGTAGTCCCCCACCGGGACAGGCCAACACCATATATTTT
NA	TRBV4-2	TRBD1	16	TRBJ1-6	CASSHTPGQDYSPLHF	TGTGCCAGCAGCCACACACCGGGACAGGATTACTCACCCCTCCACTTT
few	TRBV7-9	NA	14	TRBJ1-2	CASSLQDSLHGYTF	TGTGCCAGCAGCTTACAGGACAGCCTGCATGGCTACACCTTC
once	TRBV6-2/TRBV6-3	NA	13	TRBJ1-2	CASSYFQGGGYTF	TGTGCCAGCAGTTACTTTCAGGGCGGCGGCTACACCTTC
NA	TRBV5-1	NA	13	TRBJ2-1	CASSSQGFDEQFF	TGCGCCAGCAGCTCACAGGGTTTCGATGAGCAGTTCTTC
once	TRBV28	TRBD1	15	TRBJ1-6	CASSFPRGRGSPLHF	TGTGCCAGCAGTTTCCCCAGGGGGAGAGGTTCACCCCTCCACTTT
NA	TRBV27	NA	15	TRBJ1-5	CASSTIGEWDQPQHF	TGTGCCAGCAGTACGATCGGGGAATGGGATCAGCCCCAGCATTTT
few	TRBV7-8	NA	14	TRBJ1-5	CASSLSGSGQPQHF	TGTGCCAGCAGCTTAAGCGGGAGCGGTCAGCCCCAGCATTTT
NA	TRBV7-3	NA	14	TRBJ1-5	CASSLGGGNQPQHF	TGTGCCAGCAGCTTAGGCGGGGGGAATCAGCCCCAGCATTTT
few	TRBV6-1	NA	16	TRBJ1-2	CASSEDLGGKWDGYTF	TGTGCCAGCAGTGAAGATCTGGGGGGGAAATGGGATGGCTACACCTTC
NA	TRBV30	NA	11	TRBJ2-7	CAWRGRHEQYF	TGTGCCTGGAGGGGCAGGCACGAGCAGTACTTC
NA	TRBV5-6	TRBD1	16	TRBJ2-2	CASSWGTGTNTGELFF	TGTGCCAGCAGCTGGGGGACAGGGACGAACACCGGGGAGCTGTTTTTT
NA	TRBV18	NA	14	TRBJ1-1	CASSPNSQNTEAFF	TGTGCCAGCTCACCAAACAGCCAGAACACTGAAGCTTTCTTT
few	TRBV4-1	TRBD2	16	TRBJ2-3	CASSQDGRLAADTQYF	TGCGCCAGCAGCCAAGATGGGAGACTAGCGGCAGATACGCAGTATTTT
NA	TRBV2	NA	14	TRBJ2-2	CASTGQMNTGELFF	TGTGCCAGCACTGGACAGATGAACACCGGGGAGCTGTTTTTT
NA	TRBV7-2	NA	17	TRBJ2-6	CASSLLWQGSGANVLTF	TGTGCCAGCAGCTTATTATGGCAGGGGTCTGGGGCCAACGTCCTGACTTTC
NA	TRBV4-3	NA	14	TRBJ1-6	CASSQETGDSPLHF	TGCGCCAGCAGCCAAGAAACGGGGGATTCACCCCTCCACTTT
few	TRBV9	NA	15	TRBJ2-1	CASSERGNSYNEQFF	TGTGCCAGCAGCGAACGGGGGAACTCCTACAATGAGCAGTTCTTC
NA	TRBV2	TRBD1	14	TRBJ1-1	CASSRDRGGTEAFF	TGTGCCAGCAGCCGGGACAGGGGCGGAACTGAAGCTTTCTTT
NA	TRBV6-1	TRBD2	18	TRBJ2-3	CASSETSTSRPSTDTQYF	TGTGCCAGCAGTGAAACTTCGACTAGCAGACCGAGCACAGATACGCAGTATTTT
NA	TRBV19	NA	16	TRBJ1-5	CASSNRAGIKNQPQHF	TGTGCCAGTAGCAACAGGGCAGGAATAAAAAATCAGCCCCAGCATTTT
NA	TRBV6-6	TRBD1	15	TRBJ1-6	CASSLTGANNSPLHF	TGTGCCAGCAGTCTAACAGGGGCGAATAATTCACCCCTCCACTTT
NA	TRBV12-3/TRBV12-4	NA	13	TRBJ2-7	CASSSTSYYEQYF	TGTGCCAGCAGTTCGACATCCTATTACGAGCAGTACTTC
NA	TRBV7-2	TRBD2	17	TRBJ2-3	CASSLGWSGGSTDTQYF	TGTGCCAGCAGCTTAGGGTGGAGCGGGGGGTCCACAGATACGCAGTATTTT
NA	TRBV19	NA	14	TRBJ1-2	CASNPDRNFYGYTF	TGTGCCAGTAACCCCGACAGGAACTTCTATGGCTACACCTTC
once	TRBV28	NA	14	TRBJ1-1	CASRGGTGNTEAFF	TGTGCCAGCCGCGGGGGGACGGGGAACACTGAAGCTTTCTTT
NA	TRBV5-4	TRBD1	15	TRBJ1-2	CASTYLSGGIGGYTF	TGTGCCAGCACCTACCTTTCAGGGGGTATCGGGGGCTACACCTTC
NA	TRBV28	NA	15	TRBJ1-2	CASRVGRAENYGYTF	TGTGCCAGCAGAGTAGGGAGAGCGGAGAACTATGGCTACACCTTC
NA	TRBV4-3	NA	13	TRBJ1-1	CASSQDRNTEAFF	TGCGCCAGCAGCCAAGACAGGAACACTGAAGCTTTCTTT